This T cell receptor (beta chain) emerged from a study of shared clonotypes between healthy human individuals. The assay was immunoSEQ multiplex PCR, and TCRdb's table has in-frame clones only and misses some. The sample yields over a million clones, approximately 68% seen once. V gave up 0 bases and J gave up 0 bases; unmatched junction bases: 4. Germline values: CDR1 SGHDT, CDR2 YYEEEE. The CDR3 totals 18 residues. This chain connects TRBV5-6 to TRBJ2-6; 9 nucleotides line up with TRBD1. The specimen was memory CD4+ T cells sorted from blood. Regarding subset: CD45RA-negative fraction. The receptor's source is a man aged 18 to 35 in good health. Written as DNA, the CDR3 is TGTGCCAGCAGCTTGGGGGACAGGGTCATCTCTGGGGCCAACGTCCTGACTTTC. This encodes CASSLGDRVISGANVLTF.